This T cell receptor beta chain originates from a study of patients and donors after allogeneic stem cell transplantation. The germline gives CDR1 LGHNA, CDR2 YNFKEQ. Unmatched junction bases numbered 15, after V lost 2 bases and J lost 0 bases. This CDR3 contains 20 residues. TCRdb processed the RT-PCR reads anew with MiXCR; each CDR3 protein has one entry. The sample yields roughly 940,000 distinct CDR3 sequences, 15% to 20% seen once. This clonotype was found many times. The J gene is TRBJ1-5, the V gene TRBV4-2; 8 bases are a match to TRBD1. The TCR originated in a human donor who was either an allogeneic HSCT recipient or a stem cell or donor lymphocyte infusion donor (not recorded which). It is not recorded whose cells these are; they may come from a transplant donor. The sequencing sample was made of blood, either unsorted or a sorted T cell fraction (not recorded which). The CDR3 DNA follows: TGTGCCAGCAGCCAACCCTCCGGGACAGGCACAATTTATAGCAATCAGCCCCAGCATTTT. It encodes CASSQPSGTGTIYSNQPQHF.